This record covers a single TCR beta chain. A junction end diverges from the germline sequence, so it may reflect a read error. Germline CDR1 and CDR2: SQVTM and ANQGSEA. The CDR3 contains 12 residues. This sample stems from a study of T cells in Graves' hyperthyroidism and ophthalmopathy. Study information: Peripheral blood samples were taken at initial diagnosis, prior to any treatment.

RNA transcripts were the template for amplifying TCR beta CDR3 regions. Primed by the HTBI set, a first-round RT-PCR was run on the TCR CDR3. Each CDR3 protein is one row after TCRdb ran MiXCR on the multiplex PCR reads. The top ten hold about 30% of the sample, which has about 550,000 distinct CDR3 sequences, roughly 20% seen once. Patients aged 18 to 65 with hyperthyroidism were newly diagnosed, with duration under 2 months. Sequenced material: blood. The J gene is TRBJ2-7, the V gene TRBV29-1; TRBD2 might be the D (6 bases). This sequence was found in a man aged 18 to 30 with Graves' hyperthyroidism. The CDR3 region has the DNA TGCAGCGCGCCAGGGAAGGACTACGAGCAGTGCTTC. It encodes CSAPGKDYEQCF.